These 5 T cell receptor beta chains share one sample of origin, sequenced in a study of Graves' ophthalmopathy and Graves' hyperthyroidism. Transcripts of RNA were the source for amplifying TCR beta CDR3 regions. An opening RT-PCR round employed HTBI primers and preceded a second-round multiplex PCR. TCRdb reprocessed the multiplex PCR reads with MiXCR, giving one entry per CDR3 protein. The sample holds approximately 640,000 distinct CDR3 sequences, over 40% seen once. The sample consisted of peripheral blood. Receptors originate from an adult man with Graves' ophthalmopathy.

In this sample, this clonotype turned up many times. The chain combines TRBV7-9 with TRBJ1-1; D remains ambiguous. V lost 5 bases and J lost 11, with 15 bases in between. The CDR3 spans 12 residues. CDR1 is SEHNR and CDR2 is FQNEAQ in the germline V gene (reference sequence). CDR3 bases: TGTGCCAGCAGCCGACCGGGAGACGGGGCTTTCTTT. Residues: CASSRPGDGAFF.

This chain connects TRBV15 to TRBJ2-7; possible D gene TRBD1, 5 bases. Germline V lookup: CDR1 LNHNV, CDR2 YYDKDF (reference sequence). V lost 5 bases and J lost 5, with 28 bases in between. The CDR3 loop spans 18 amino acids. CDR3 sequence reads: CATSGVGTGPTVTDEQYF. Written as DNA, the CDR3 is TGTGCCACCAGCGGAGTTGGAACAGGACCCACCGTAACGGACGAGCAGTACTTC.

The V gene is TRBV7-9, the J gene TRBJ1-2; a weak D match, TRBD1 (5 bases). Germline V CDR1 and CDR2: SEHNR, FQNEAQ (reference sequence). The CDR3 extends over 11 amino acids. With 5 bases removed from V and 11 bases from J, the gap between germline ends came to 12 bases. The CDR3 is CASSVAGLYTF. DNA for the CDR3: TGTGCCAGCAGCGTGGCAGGGTTATACACCTTC.

The rearrangement links TRBV7-9 to TRBJ1-2, with 9 bases lining up with TRBD1. Germline V CDR1 and CDR2: SEHNR, FQNEAQ (reference sequence). Germline trimming cut 4 bases from V and 8 bases from J; bases unmatched to any gene: 11. The CDR3 contains 15 residues. CDR3 nucleotides: TGTGCCAGCAGCTCTCGGGACAGGGCGGCACAGGGCTACACCTTC. The encoded protein is CASSSRDRAAQGYTF.

This clonotype was found many times. At one end, the junction sequence differs from germline, possibly due to a read error. The rearrangement links TRBV5-1 to TRBJ1-1, with D tentatively TRBD1 (5 bases). This CDR3 is built from 13 residues. CDR1 is SGHRS, CDR2 YFSETQ, per germline. CDR3 DNA: TGTGCCAGCAGTTTCTCCAGGGACACTGAAGCTTTCTTT. Translated, it gives CASSFSRDTEAFF.